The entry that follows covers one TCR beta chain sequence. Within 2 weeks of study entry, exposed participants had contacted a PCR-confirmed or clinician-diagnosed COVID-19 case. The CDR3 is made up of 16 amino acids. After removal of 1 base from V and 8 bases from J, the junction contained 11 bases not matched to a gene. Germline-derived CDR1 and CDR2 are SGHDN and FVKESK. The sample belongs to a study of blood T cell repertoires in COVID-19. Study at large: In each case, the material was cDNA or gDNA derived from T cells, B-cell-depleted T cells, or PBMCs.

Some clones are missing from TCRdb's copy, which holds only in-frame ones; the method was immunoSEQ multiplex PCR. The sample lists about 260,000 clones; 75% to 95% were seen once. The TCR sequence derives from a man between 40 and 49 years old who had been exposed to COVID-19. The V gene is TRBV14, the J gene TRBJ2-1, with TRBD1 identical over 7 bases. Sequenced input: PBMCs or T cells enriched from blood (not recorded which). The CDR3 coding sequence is TGTGCCAGCAGCCAAGCCGGGACAGACCTTATCCATGAGCAGTTCTTC. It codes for CASSQAGTDLIHEQFF.